The rows below give T cell receptor beta chains drawn from one sample of a study of regulatory T cells in long-lasting Graves disease. MiXCR, applied by TCRdb to the multiplex PCR reads, yields one record per CDR3 protein. The sample contains a few hundred thousand distinct CDR3 sequences, around a sixth of which appear only once. This sample was also put to use in a study of T cells in Graves' hyperthyroidism and ophthalmopathy.

Here the sequenced sample was peripheral blood mononuclear cells (PBMCs), taken at new diagnosis, from a patient treated with antithyroid drugs. These receptors came from a woman aged 25 to 39 with Graves disease. Both conserved end residues are part of each CDR3. A D gene is named only where the DNA matches it firmly. Size values are once, few and many counts, or a class for expanded clones, and some rows have none.

size: many; J: TRBJ2-7; V: TRBV7-2; length: 15; D: .; DNA: TGTGCCAGCAGCGCCATAGTTGGAGGATCCTACGAGCAGTACTTC; CDR3: CASSAIVGGSYEQYF
size: .; J: TRBJ2-4; V: TRBV4-1; length: 16; D: TRBD2; DNA: TGCGCCAGCAGCCAAAATAGCGGGGGATCCAAAAACATTCAGTACTTC; CDR3: CASSQNSGGSKNIQYF
size: .; J: TRBJ2-3; V: TRBV7-6; length: 13; D: .; DNA: TGTGCCAGCAGCTTTTCAGGTCCAGATACGCAGTATTTT; CDR3: CASSFSGPDTQYF
size: many; J: TRBJ2-2; V: TRBV5-1; length: 17; D: .; DNA: TGCGCCAGCAGCTTCCTCCCCGGCAGGGGAAACACCGGGGAGCTGTTTTTT; CDR3: CASSFLPGRGNTGELFF
size: few; J: TRBJ2-3; V: TRBV9; length: 15; D: TRBD2; DNA: TGTGCCAGCAGCCCGCGGGGGGCCCGTGAAGATACGCAGTATTTT; CDR3: CASSPRGAREDTQYF
size: many; J: TRBJ1-5; V: TRBV20-1; length: 13; D: .; DNA: TGCAGTGCTAGTTACGGGGGCAATCAGCCCCAGCATTTT; CDR3: CSASYGGNQPQHF
size: many; J: TRBJ1-1; V: TRBV29-1; length: 13; D: .; DNA: TGCAGCGTTGAAGAGGGCACGAACACTGAAGCTTTCTTT; CDR3: CSVEEGTNTEAFF
size: many; J: TRBJ2-7; V: TRBV3-1; length: 14; D: TRBD1; DNA: TGTGCCAGCAGCCCGGACAGGGGAGTCAACGAGCAGTACTTC; CDR3: CASSPDRGVNEQYF
size: .; J: TRBJ2-2; V: TRBV13; length: 14; D: TRBD1; DNA: TGTGCCAGCAGCATCCGACAGGGTCCCGGGGAGCTGTTTTTT; CDR3: CASSIRQGPGELFF
size: many; J: TRBJ2-2; V: TRBV10-3; length: 14; D: TRBD1; DNA: TGTGCCATCAGGATGACAGGGGACGGCGGGGAGCTGTTTTTT; CDR3: CAIRMTGDGGELFF
size: many; J: TRBJ2-7; V: TRBV4-1; length: 17; D: .; DNA: TGCGCCAGCAGCCAAGAAGGAGTACGGCCGCCCGCCTACGAGCAGTACTTC; CDR3: CASSQEGVRPPAYEQYF
size: many; J: TRBJ1-2; V: TRBV4-1; length: 13; D: .; DNA: TGCGCCAGCAGCCAGCAGGGGTTGGGTGGCTACACCTTC; CDR3: CASSQQGLGGYTF
size: few; J: TRBJ2-2; V: TRBV6-1; length: 13; D: .; DNA: TGTGCCAGCGAGATTGAGGAAGACGGGGAGCTGTTTTTT; CDR3: CASEIEEDGELFF
size: many; J: TRBJ2-7; V: TRBV20-1; length: 14; D: TRBD1; DNA: TGCAGGGCTAGTCGGGACAGCAGCTCCTACGAGCAGTACTTC; CDR3: CRASRDSSSYEQYF
size: many; J: TRBJ1-2; V: TRBV9; length: 15; D: .; DNA: TGTGCCAGCAGCGTAGAGGCGCAGGGGAACTATGGCTACACCTTC; CDR3: CASSVEAQGNYGYTF
size: many; J: TRBJ1-2; V: TRBV2; length: 14; D: .; DNA: TGTGCCAGCACCGGGGAGGGGTCATCATATGGCTACACCTTC; CDR3: CASTGEGSSYGYTF
size: many; J: TRBJ1-5; V: TRBV10-2; length: 14; D: .; DNA: TGCGCCAGCAGTGACTGGGGGGGTTCTCAGCCCCAGCATTTT; CDR3: CASSDWGGSQPQHF
size: many; J: TRBJ2-3; V: TRBV19; length: 16; D: TRBD2; DNA: TGTGCCAGTAGTTCGGGACTAGCGGGGGACCGTGATACGCAGTATTTT; CDR3: CASSSGLAGDRDTQYF
size: many; J: TRBJ2-5; V: TRBV20-1; length: 13; D: .; DNA: TGCAGTGCCGCTACATCGTACCAAGAGACCCAGTACTTC; CDR3: CSAATSYQETQYF
size: many; J: TRBJ2-3; V: TRBV20-1; length: 15; D: TRBD1; DNA: TGCAGTGCGCCGCGCGGACAGGGCCTCACAGATACGCAGTATTTT; CDR3: CSAPRGQGLTDTQYF
size: .; J: TRBJ1-5; V: TRBV6-2/TRBV6-3; length: 16; D: .; DNA: TGTGCCAGCAGCCTAGCTCCTACAGGGAACAATCAGCCCCAGCATTTT; CDR3: CASSLAPTGNNQPQHF
size: many; J: TRBJ1-6; V: TRBV7-6; length: 17; D: .; DNA: TGTGCCAGCAGCTTAGAAAGGCCCGGCCCGGGCGGTTCACCCCTCCACTTT; CDR3: CASSLERPGPGGSPLHF
size: many; J: TRBJ1-1; V: TRBV7-6; length: 15; D: .; DNA: TGTGCCAGCAGCTTAGAAGCATCAATGGGCACTGAAGCTTTCTTT; CDR3: CASSLEASMGTEAFF
size: many; J: TRBJ1-2; V: TRBV7-9; length: 15; D: TRBD1; DNA: TGTGCCAGCAGTTTCGTTTTTACAGGGGACTATGGCTACACCTTC; CDR3: CASSFVFTGDYGYTF
size: many; J: TRBJ2-4; V: TRBV24-1; length: 9; D: .; DNA: TGTGCCGTCGGAGACATTCAGTACTTC; CDR3: CAVGDIQYF
size: many; J: TRBJ1-2; V: TRBV5-6; length: 14; D: TRBD1; DNA: TGTGCCAGCAGCCCTGGACAGGGGACGCGCGGCTACACCTTC; CDR3: CASSPGQGTRGYTF
size: many; J: TRBJ2-5; V: TRBV7-2; length: 14; D: .; DNA: TGTGCCAGCAGCTTAGAGGGGGACCGAGAGACCCAGTACTTC; CDR3: CASSLEGDRETQYF
size: .; J: TRBJ1-1; V: TRBV18; length: 13; D: .; DNA: TGTGCCAGCTCACCCAGATTAGGTGAGGAAGCTTTCTTT; CDR3: CASSPRLGEEAFF
size: many; J: TRBJ2-3; V: TRBV12-3/TRBV12-4; length: 14; D: .; DNA: TGTGCCAGCAGTTGGGTAGCGGGCACAGATACGCAGTATTTT; CDR3: CASSWVAGTDTQYF
size: few; J: TRBJ2-1; V: TRBV7-2; length: 14; D: TRBD2; DNA: TGTGCCAGCAGCTCGCGACTAGCGGCCAATGAGCAGTTCTTC; CDR3: CASSSRLAANEQFF
size: many; J: TRBJ2-7; V: TRBV12-3/TRBV12-4; length: 14; D: .; DNA: TGTGCCAGCAGTTCGGACACGACTAGGGACGAGCAGTACTTC; CDR3: CASSSDTTRDEQYF
size: many; J: TRBJ2-7; V: TRBV18; length: 14; D: TRBD1; DNA: TGTGCCAGCTCACCACAGGACAGGGCCCACGAGCAGTACTTC; CDR3: CASSPQDRAHEQYF
size: many; J: TRBJ2-7; V: TRBV6-1; length: 12; D: .; DNA: TGTGCCAGCAGTGGACAGTCCTACGAGCAGTACTTC; CDR3: CASSGQSYEQYF
size: few; J: TRBJ2-3; V: TRBV18; length: 16; D: TRBD1; DNA: TGTGCCAGCTCACCCGCGACAGGGGTTGACACAGATACGCAGTATTTT; CDR3: CASSPATGVDTDTQYF
size: many; J: TRBJ2-1; V: TRBV7-9; length: 16; D: .; DNA: TGTGCCAGCAGCGCAATACCAGGGGTCCCCTACAATGAGCAGTTCTTC; CDR3: CASSAIPGVPYNEQFF